This is a list of T cell receptor beta chains from one sample in a study of blood T cell repertoires in COVID-19. The repertoire was sequenced with immunoSEQ multiplex PCR; TCRdb's copy has only in-frame clones and lacks some. The data show hundreds of thousands of clones, with 88% seen just once and around 1.2% held by the top ten. Specimen: PBMCs or T cells enriched from blood (not recorded which). These receptors all stem from a woman aged 40 to 50 with acute COVID-19. CDR3s include the opening cysteine and the closing phenylalanine or tryptophan.

v_call: TRBV9
j_call: TRBJ1-1
cdr3_aa: CASRRDRGPDTEAFF

v_call: TRBV24-1
j_call: TRBJ2-5
cdr3_aa: CATSDAAASGRGETQYF

v_call: TRBV9
j_call: TRBJ2-6
cdr3_aa: CASSVRGAGANVLTF

v_call: TRBV19
j_call: TRBJ1-6
cdr3_aa: CARTERYSYNSPLHF

v_call: TRBV7-9
j_call: TRBJ1-2
cdr3_aa: CASPPTGSKHYYGYTF

v_call: TRBV6-1
j_call: TRBJ1-1
cdr3_aa: CASSGTGLYGAAFF

v_call: TRBV27
j_call: TRBJ1-6
cdr3_aa: CASSGWTGLNSPLHF

v_call: TRBV5-5
j_call: TRBJ2-1
cdr3_aa: CASSRRLAYNEQFF

v_call: TRBV18
j_call: TRBJ2-1
cdr3_aa: CASSPLAEGYNEQFF

v_call: TRBV19
j_call: TRBJ1-4
cdr3_aa: CASSIDHTGAEKLFF

v_call: TRBV5-4
j_call: TRBJ2-7
cdr3_aa: CASSLVQAGEYEQYF

v_call: TRBV24-1
j_call: TRBJ2-3
cdr3_aa: CATSDFETNARTSMSPDTQYF

v_call: TRBV28
j_call: TRBJ2-1
cdr3_aa: CASSKGLAGYNEQFF

v_call: TRBV7-9
j_call: TRBJ1-1
cdr3_aa: CASSPGVPEAFF

v_call: TRBV27
j_call: TRBJ2-2
cdr3_aa: CASMLLAGGGELFF

v_call: TRBV9
j_call: TRBJ2-1
cdr3_aa: CASSVDRTSGSNEQFF

v_call: TRBV5-1
j_call: TRBJ1-2
cdr3_aa: CASSLGGQYYTF

v_call: TRBV7-9
j_call: TRBJ1-5
cdr3_aa: CASSSDQGRYVNQPQHF

v_call: TRBV5-1
j_call: TRBJ2-2
cdr3_aa: CASSLGQSSNTGELFF

v_call: TRBV18
j_call: TRBJ2-7
cdr3_aa: CASSTPATTSGYEQYF

v_call: TRBV9
j_call: TRBJ2-1
cdr3_aa: CASSVPPSGGYNEQFF

v_call: TRBV2
j_call: TRBJ1-3
cdr3_aa: CASRTGYGNTIYF

v_call: TRBV28
j_call: TRBJ1-2
cdr3_aa: CASSSGTGGSGYTF

v_call: TRBV6-5
j_call: TRBJ1-2
cdr3_aa: CASSPGQGAQGYTF

v_call: TRBV24-1
j_call: TRBJ2-3
cdr3_aa: CATSDLAGTRTDTQYF

v_call: TRBV30
j_call: TRBJ2-3
cdr3_aa: CAWSPRGFLADTQYF

v_call: TRBV4-3
j_call: TRBJ2-1
cdr3_aa: CASSQDVGGAYNEQFF

v_call: TRBV28
j_call: TRBJ2-2
cdr3_aa: CASSLALGRFSGELFF

v_call: TRBV7-2
j_call: TRBJ1-2
cdr3_aa: CASSSVQTGLNYGYTF

v_call: TRBV30
j_call: TRBJ1-5
cdr3_aa: CAWGDSSNQPQHF

v_call: TRBV6-5
j_call: TRBJ1-2
cdr3_aa: CASSTTGVSAYGYTF

v_call: TRBV27
j_call: TRBJ2-3
cdr3_aa: CASSTGLAGGLDTQYF

v_call: TRBV7-8
j_call: TRBJ1-4
cdr3_aa: CASSLRTAYNEKLFF

v_call: TRBV7-2
j_call: TRBJ2-3
cdr3_aa: CASSLDSGTDTQYF

v_call: TRBV5-1
j_call: TRBJ2-5
cdr3_aa: CASSPQPSGTSKETQYF

v_call: TRBV19
j_call: TRBJ1-5
cdr3_aa: CASSTQGLGGNQPQHF

v_call: TRBV5-8
j_call: TRBJ1-1
cdr3_aa: CASSLTLNTEAFF

v_call: TRBV10-2
j_call: TRBJ1-1
cdr3_aa: CASRATGWGTEAFF

v_call: TRBV6-5
j_call: TRBJ2-5
cdr3_aa: CASNTGLQETQYF

v_call: TRBV5-1
j_call: TRBJ2-2
cdr3_aa: CASSLVPGDPTGELFF

v_call: TRBV6-5
j_call: TRBJ1-1
cdr3_aa: CASSWGDTEAFF

v_call: TRBV27
j_call: TRBJ2-5
cdr3_aa: CASSSRQGRQETQYF

v_call: TRBV9
j_call: TRBJ1-2
cdr3_aa: CASSVGGQNYGYTF

v_call: TRBV7-9
j_call: TRBJ1-2
cdr3_aa: CASSLYSNYGYTF

v_call: TRBV5-5
j_call: TRBJ1-4
cdr3_aa: CASSRTGTGDEKLFF